The subject of this entry is one T cell receptor beta chain. What it binds is not known. This sample stems from a study of graft-versus-host responses after intestinal transplantation. Study-wide context: Multivisceral, liver-intestinal, or isolated intestinal transplants were performed in recipients. Once they had received anti-thymocyte globulin induction, all recipients took tacrolimus and steroids for two to three years.

Deletions cut 1 base from V and 1 base from J, with 6 bases between. CDR3 length: 13 amino acids. Germline CDR1 SGHNT, CDR2 YYREEE (reference sequence). Repertoires were generated with immunoSEQ multiplex PCR, while TCRdb's copy carries only in-frame clones and drops some. In the table there are fewer than 90,000 clones, over 90% of which are singletons. Regarding the study as a whole: GvH clones detected in recipient marrow included some appearing first in ileum or blood.

The input for sequencing was unstimulated CD4+ T cells sorted from spleen or lymph node cells, taken before transplant. This receptor was identified in a human donor who was the organ donor for an intestinal transplant. V and J are TRBV5-4 and TRBJ2-7; D remains unclear. The chain's CDR3 is CASSLFQSYEQYF. The CDR3 DNA follows: TGTGCCAGCAGCTTGTTTCAGTCCTACGAGCAGTACTTC.